The 13 T cell receptor beta chains below come from one sample, sequenced in a study of breast tumors, draining lymph nodes, adjacent tissues. Via MiXCR, TCRdb re-called the multiplex PCR reads, giving one row per CDR3 protein. The sample lists about 80,000 distinct CDR3 sequences, about 20% occurring once. Samples came from axillary lymph nodes draining the breast cancer. Input material: axillary lymph node tissue. The receptors derive from a female donor with breast cancer. Some clones in this sample may be carry-over from other donors' samples.

The gene calls are TRBV6-6 and TRBJ2-6, with TRBD2 matching 7 bases. The CDR3 consists of 19 residues. Looked up from germline, CDR1 is MNHNY and CDR2 is SVGAGI (reference sequence). V lost 2 bases and J lost 1; bases outside the gene matches: 11. CDR3 coding DNA: TGTGCCAGCAGTTACCGACCGGGACGGGGACTATCTGGGGCCAACGTCCTGACTTTC. Its protein is CASSYRPGRGLSGANVLTF.

This clonotype was picked up many times. The CDR3 sequence is CATSDSKATSGINNEQFF. Written as DNA, the CDR3 is TGTGCCACCAGTGATTCAAAAGCGACTAGCGGGATTAACAATGAGCAGTTCTTC. The V call is TRBV24-1, the J call TRBJ2-1, with TRBD2 identical over 11 bases. The germline gives CDR1 KGHDR, CDR2 SFDVKD. The V and J ends lost 2 bases and 5 bases, in that order; junction bases with no gene match: 10. The CDR3 is 18 residues long.

This clonotype was found many times. The CDR3 sequence is CASSENPGTGSYNSPLHF. CDR3 in DNA: TGCGCCAGCAGCGAAAACCCCGGGACAGGGTCTTATAATTCACCCCTCCACTTT. This chain uses TRBV5-1 with TRBJ1-6, with 9 bases identical to TRBD1. Germline V gene lookup returns CDR1 SGHRS and CDR2 YFSETQ. V lost 4 bases, J lost 4 bases, and 12 bases stayed unmatched. The CDR3 sequence is 18 residues long. Full variable domain (rest looked up from reference TRBV5-1 and TRBJ1-6): KAGVTQTPRYLIKTRGQQVTLSCSPISGHRSVSWYQQTPGQGLQFLFEYFSETQRNKGNFPGRFSGRQFSNSRSEMNVSTLELGDSALYLCASSENPGTGSYNSPLHFGNGTRLTVT.

This chain uses TRBV27 with TRBJ2-2, with TRBD2 identical over 11 bases. CDR1 MNHEY and CDR2 SMNVEV come from the germline V gene (reference sequence). Trimming at V came to 5 bases and at J to 3 bases, leaving 11 bases not matched to a gene. The CDR3 loop spans 18 amino acids. For the CDR3, the DNA is TGTGCCAGCAGTGGGACTAGCGGCCTTATGGGATACACCGGGGAGCTGTTTTTT. This encodes CASSGTSGLMGYTGELFF.

This clonotype was seen a handful of times. This could be a read error, since a much larger clone is one nucleotide away. This rearrangement joins TRBV7-9 to TRBJ2-5; D possibly uses TRBD1 or TRBD2 (5 bases each). In germline, CDR1 is SEHNR, CDR2 FQNEAQ (reference sequence). This CDR3 has 13 amino acids. As DNA, the CDR3 is TGTGCCGGCAGCTTAGGGACGTCCGAGGCCCAGTACTTC. Encoded protein: CAGSLGTSEAQYF.

This clonotype occurred many times. This chain uses TRBV11-2 with TRBJ2-1, with 7 bases identical to TRBD2. In germline, CDR1 is SGHAT, CDR2 FQNNGV. CDR3 length: 15 residues. After removal of 5 bases from V and 6 bases from J, the junction contained 10 bases not matched to a gene. CDR3 loop: CASSPQRDPFNEQFF. The DNA for the CDR3 is TGTGCCAGCAGCCCTCAGCGGGATCCGTTCAATGAGCAGTTCTTC.

There are a few counts of this clonotype. The chain joins TRBV28 to TRBJ1-4; 7 positions match TRBD1. CDR1 MDHEN and CDR2 SYDVKM come from the germline V gene. Trimming removed 4 bases from V and 14 bases from J; junction bases left unmatched: 13. This CDR3 comprises 14 residues. This CDR3 reads CASSSPHDRARLFF. CDR3 DNA sequence: TGTGCCAGCAGTTCCCCACATGACAGGGCACGCCTGTTTTTT.

In its sample, this clonotype was seen many times. V gene TRBV15 combines with J gene TRBJ1-2; D possibly corresponds to TRBD1 (6 bases). Germline-derived CDR1 and CDR2 are LNHNV and YYDKDF (reference sequence). The CDR3 length is 15 residues. V was pared by 0 bases and J by 2 bases, with 10 bases between. The CDR3 region has the DNA TGTGCCACCAGCAGAGAAGGGGGAGGGAACTATGGCTACACCTTC. Encoded protein: CATSREGGGNYGYTF.

As concerns this clonotype: One base away lies a much larger clone, so this may be a sequencing read error. The chain uses TRBV7-9 and TRBJ1-2; a possible D gene is TRBD1 (5 bases). Deletions cut 5 bases from V and 2 bases from J, with 12 bases between. Per germline, CDR1 SEHNR and CDR2 FQNEAQ (reference sequence). CDR3 length equals 14 residues. Here the CDR3 DNA reads TGTGCCAGCAGCCGGGTGGGGGGGAACTATGGCTACACCTTC. It translates to CASSRVGGNYGYTF. Drawing the rest from reference TRBV7-9 and TRBJ1-2, the complete variable domain is DTGVSQNPRHKITKRGQNVTFRCDPISEHNRLYWYRQTLGQGPEFLTYFQNEAQLEKSRLLSDRFSAERPKGSFSTLEIQRTEQGDSAMYLCASSRVGGNYGYTFGSGTRLTVV.

This clonotype was counted ten times or more. The rearrangement links TRBV5-4 to TRBJ1-2; no clear D gene. V was trimmed by 7 bases and J by 0 bases, leaving 13 bases between them. The CDR3 totals 14 residues. CDR1 and CDR2 from the germline V gene are SGHNT and YYREEE (reference sequence). The CDR3 DNA reads as TGTGCCAGCTCCGGACCCGGGGCTAACTATGGCTACACCTTC. It yields the protein CASSGPGANYGYTF.

The chain carries TRBV28 and TRBJ1-3; 7 nucleotides line up with TRBD1. This CDR3 spans 12 amino acids. The V segment lost 6 bases and the J segment 4 bases; nucleotides outside the gene matches: 0. Looked up from germline, CDR1 is MDHEN and CDR2 is SYDVKM. DNA for the CDR3: TGTGCCAGCAGGGGACAGGGAAACACCATATATTTT. Amino acid sequence: CASRGQGNTIYF.

In this sample, this clonotype turned up a few times. CDR3 residues: CASSRQGRDRGSGANVLTF. The CDR3 DNA follows: TGTGCCAGCAGCCGCCAGGGACGGGACAGGGGGTCTGGGGCCAACGTCCTGACTTTC. This rearrangement joins TRBV6-6 to TRBJ2-6, with 11 bases aligning to TRBD1. Looked up from germline, CDR1 is MNHNY and CDR2 is SVGAGI (reference sequence). The CDR3 runs 19 residues. The V gene end was trimmed by 6 bases and the J gene end by 1 base; junction bases not matched to a gene: 11.

Ten or more counts support this clonotype. The chain has TRBV6-2 or TRBV6-3 and TRBJ2-1, with D unclear. V was trimmed by 7 bases and J by 0 bases, leaving 16 bases between them. This CDR3 region has 16 residues. Germline V CDR1 and CDR2: MNHEY, SVGEGT. In nucleotides, the CDR3 is TGTGCCAGCACCCCCGTAAGGCTCCGCTCCTACAATGAGCAGTTCTTC. It encodes CASTPVRLRSYNEQFF.